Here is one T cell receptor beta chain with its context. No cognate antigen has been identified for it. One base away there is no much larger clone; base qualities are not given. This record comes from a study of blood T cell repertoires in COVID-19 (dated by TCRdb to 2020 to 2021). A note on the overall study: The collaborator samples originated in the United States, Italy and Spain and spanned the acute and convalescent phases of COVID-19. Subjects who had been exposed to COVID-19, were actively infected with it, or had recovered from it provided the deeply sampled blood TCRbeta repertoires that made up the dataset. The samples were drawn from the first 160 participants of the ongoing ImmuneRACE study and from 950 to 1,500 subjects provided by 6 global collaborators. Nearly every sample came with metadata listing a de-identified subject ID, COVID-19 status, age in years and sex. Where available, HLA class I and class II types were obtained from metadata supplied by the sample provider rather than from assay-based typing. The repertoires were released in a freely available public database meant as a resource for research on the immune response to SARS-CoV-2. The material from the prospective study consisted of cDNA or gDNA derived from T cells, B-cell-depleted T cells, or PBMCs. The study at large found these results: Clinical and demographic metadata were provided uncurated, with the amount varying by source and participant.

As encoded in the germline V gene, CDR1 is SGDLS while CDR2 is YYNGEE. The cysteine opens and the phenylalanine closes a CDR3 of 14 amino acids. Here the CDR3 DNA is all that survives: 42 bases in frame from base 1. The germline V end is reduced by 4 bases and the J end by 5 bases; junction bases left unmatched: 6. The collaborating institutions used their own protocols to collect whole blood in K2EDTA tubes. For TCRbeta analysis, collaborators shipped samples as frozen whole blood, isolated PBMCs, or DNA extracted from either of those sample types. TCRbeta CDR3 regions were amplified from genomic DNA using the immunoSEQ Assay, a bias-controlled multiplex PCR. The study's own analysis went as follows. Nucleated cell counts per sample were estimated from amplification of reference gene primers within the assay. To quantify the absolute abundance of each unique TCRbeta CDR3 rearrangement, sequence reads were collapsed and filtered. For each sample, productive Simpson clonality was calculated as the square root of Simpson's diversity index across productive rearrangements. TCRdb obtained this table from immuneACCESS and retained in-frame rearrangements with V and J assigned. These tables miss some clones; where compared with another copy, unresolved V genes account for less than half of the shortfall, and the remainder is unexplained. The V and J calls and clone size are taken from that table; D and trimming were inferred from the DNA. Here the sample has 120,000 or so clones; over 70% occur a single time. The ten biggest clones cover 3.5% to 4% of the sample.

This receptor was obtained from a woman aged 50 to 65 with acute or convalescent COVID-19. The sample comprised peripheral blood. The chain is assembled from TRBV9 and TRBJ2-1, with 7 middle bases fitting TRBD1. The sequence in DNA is TGTGCCAGCAGCCTACGGGACAGCCACAATGAGCAGTTCTTC. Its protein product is CASSLRDSHNEQFF.